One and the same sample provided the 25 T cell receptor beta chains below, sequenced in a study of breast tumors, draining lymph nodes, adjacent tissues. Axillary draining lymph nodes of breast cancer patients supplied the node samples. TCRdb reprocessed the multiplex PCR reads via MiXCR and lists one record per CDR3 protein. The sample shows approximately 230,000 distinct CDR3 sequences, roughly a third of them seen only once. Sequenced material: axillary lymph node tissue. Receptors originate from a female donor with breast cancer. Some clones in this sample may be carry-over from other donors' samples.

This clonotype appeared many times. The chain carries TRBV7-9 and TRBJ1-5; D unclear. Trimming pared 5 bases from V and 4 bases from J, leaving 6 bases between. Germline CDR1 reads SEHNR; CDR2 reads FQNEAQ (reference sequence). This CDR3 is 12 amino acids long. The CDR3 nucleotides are TGTGCCAGCAGCCGTAAGAATCAGCCCCAGCATTTT. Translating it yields CASSRKNQPQHF.

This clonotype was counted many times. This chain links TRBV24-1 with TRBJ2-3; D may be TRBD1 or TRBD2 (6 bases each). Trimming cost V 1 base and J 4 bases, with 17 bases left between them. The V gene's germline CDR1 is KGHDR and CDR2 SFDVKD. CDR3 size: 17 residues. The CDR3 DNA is TGTGCCACCAGTGATTTCTCGGGGGCGATGAGCGCAGATACGCAGTATTTT. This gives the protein CATSDFSGAMSADTQYF.

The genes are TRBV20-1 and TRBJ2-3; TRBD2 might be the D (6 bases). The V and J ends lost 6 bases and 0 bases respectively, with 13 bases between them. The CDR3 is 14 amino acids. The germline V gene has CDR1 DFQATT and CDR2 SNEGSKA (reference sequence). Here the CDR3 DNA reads TGCAGTGCATCATCCGGGACTAGCACAGATACGCAGTATTTT. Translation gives CSASSGTSTDTQYF.

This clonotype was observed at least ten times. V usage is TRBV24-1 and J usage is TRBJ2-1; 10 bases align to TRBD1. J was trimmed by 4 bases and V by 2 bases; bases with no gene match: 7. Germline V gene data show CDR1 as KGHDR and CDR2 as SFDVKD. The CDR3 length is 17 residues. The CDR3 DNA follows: TGTGCCACCAGTGATTATGGACAGGGGGGGAAATACAATGAGCAGTTCTTC. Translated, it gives CATSDYGQGGKYNEQFF.

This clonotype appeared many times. The CDR3 here is CASSFTAGAGDGYTF. CDR3 coding DNA: TGTGCCAGCAGCTTTACTGCAGGGGCCGGGGATGGCTACACCTTC. The rearrangement uses TRBV5-6 and TRBJ1-2, with D possibly being TRBD1 (6 bases). Per the germline V gene, CDR1 is SGHDT and CDR2 is YYEEEE. This CDR3 has 15 residues. The V and J ends lost 2 bases and 6 bases respectively, with 17 bases between them. Together with reference TRBV5-6 and TRBJ1-2, the CDR3 gives the full variable domain: DAGVTQSPTHLIKTRGQQVTLRCSPKSGHDTVSWYQQALGQGPQFIFQYYEEEERQRGNFPDRFSGHQFPNYSSELNVNALLLGDSALYLCASSFTAGAGDGYTFGSGTRLTVV.

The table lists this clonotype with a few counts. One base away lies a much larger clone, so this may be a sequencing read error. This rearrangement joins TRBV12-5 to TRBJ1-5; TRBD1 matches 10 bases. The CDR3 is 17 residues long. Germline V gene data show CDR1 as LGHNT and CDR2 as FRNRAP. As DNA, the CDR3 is TGTGCCAGCAATCCGCGACAGGGGGCGCAGGGCAATCAGCCCCAGCATTTT. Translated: CASNPRQGAQGNQPQHF.

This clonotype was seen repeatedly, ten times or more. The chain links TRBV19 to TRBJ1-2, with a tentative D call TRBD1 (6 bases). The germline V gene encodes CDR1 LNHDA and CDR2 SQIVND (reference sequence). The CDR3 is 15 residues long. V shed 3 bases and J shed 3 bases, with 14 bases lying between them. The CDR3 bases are TGTGCCAGTAGTATGGACAGCCTGTTTGACTATGGCTACACCTTC. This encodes CASSMDSLFDYGYTF.

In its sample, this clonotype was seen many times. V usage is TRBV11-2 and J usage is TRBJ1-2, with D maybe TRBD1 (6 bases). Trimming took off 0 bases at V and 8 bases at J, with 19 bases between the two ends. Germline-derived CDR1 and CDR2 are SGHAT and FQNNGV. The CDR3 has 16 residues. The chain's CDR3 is CASSLDLFQGRYGYTF. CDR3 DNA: TGTGCCAGCAGCTTAGATCTCTTCCAGGGGAGGTACGGCTACACCTTC.

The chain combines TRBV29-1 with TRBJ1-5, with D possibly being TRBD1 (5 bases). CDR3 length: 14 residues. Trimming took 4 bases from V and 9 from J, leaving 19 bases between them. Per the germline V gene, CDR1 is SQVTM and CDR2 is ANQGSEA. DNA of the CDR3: TGCAGCGTTGTGACTAGCGGGGCCCAGGGGCCCCAGCATTTT. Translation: CSVVTSGAQGPQHF.

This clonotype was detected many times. The DNA for the CDR3 is TGTGCCAGCAGTTCAACCGGGACTAGCTACGAGCAGTACTTC. Its translation is CASSSTGTSYEQYF. V and J are TRBV7-2 and TRBJ2-7, with 8 bases that match TRBD2. The CDR3 contains 14 residues. J was trimmed by 3 bases and V by 6 bases; bases with no gene match: 7. The germline gives CDR1 SGHTA, CDR2 FQGNSA.

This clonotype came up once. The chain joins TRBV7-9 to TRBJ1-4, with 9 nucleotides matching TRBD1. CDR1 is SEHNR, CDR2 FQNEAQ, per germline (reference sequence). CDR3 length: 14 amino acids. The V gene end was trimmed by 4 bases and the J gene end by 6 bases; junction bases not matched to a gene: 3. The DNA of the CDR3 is TGTGCCAGCAGCTGGGGACAGGGTGATGAAAAACTGTTTTTT. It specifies CASSWGQGDEKLFF.

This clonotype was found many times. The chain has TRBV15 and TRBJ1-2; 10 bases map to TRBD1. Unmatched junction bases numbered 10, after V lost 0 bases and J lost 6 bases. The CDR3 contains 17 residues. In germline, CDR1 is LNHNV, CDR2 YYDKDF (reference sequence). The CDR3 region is CATSRDPRQGATDGYTF. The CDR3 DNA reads TGTGCCACCAGCAGAGACCCCAGACAGGGGGCGACTGATGGCTACACCTTC. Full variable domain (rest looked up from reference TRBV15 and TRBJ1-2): DAMVIQNPRYQVTQFGKPVTLSCSQTLNHNVMYWYQQKSSQAPKLLFHYYDKDFNNEADTPDNFQSRRPNTSFCFLDIRSPGLGDTAMYLCATSRDPRQGATDGYTFGSGTRLTVV.

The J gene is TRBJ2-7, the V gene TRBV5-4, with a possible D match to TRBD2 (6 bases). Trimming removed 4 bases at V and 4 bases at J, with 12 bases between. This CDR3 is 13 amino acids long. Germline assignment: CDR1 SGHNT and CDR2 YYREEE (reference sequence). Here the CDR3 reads CASSPGDRYEQYF. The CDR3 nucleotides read TGTGCCAGCAGCCCGGGGGATCGGTACGAGCAGTACTTC. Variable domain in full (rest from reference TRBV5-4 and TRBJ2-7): ETGVTQSPTHLIKTRGQQVTLRCSSQSGHNTVSWYQQALGQGPQFIFQYYREEENGRGNFPPRFSGLQFPNYSSELNVNALELDDSALYLCASSPGDRYEQYFGPGTRLTVT.

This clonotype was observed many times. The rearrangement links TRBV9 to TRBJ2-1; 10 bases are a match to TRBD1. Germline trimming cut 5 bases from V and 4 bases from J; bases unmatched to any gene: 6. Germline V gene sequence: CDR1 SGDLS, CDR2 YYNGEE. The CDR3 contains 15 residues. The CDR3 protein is CASRSGTGAYNEQFF. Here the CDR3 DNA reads TGTGCCAGCAGGTCCGGGACAGGGGCTTACAATGAGCAGTTCTTC.

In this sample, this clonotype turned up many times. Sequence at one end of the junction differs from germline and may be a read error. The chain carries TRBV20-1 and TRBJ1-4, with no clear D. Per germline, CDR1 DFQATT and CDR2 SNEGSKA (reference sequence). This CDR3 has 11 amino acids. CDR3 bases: TGCAGTGCTAGAGATAATGGAAAACTGTTTTTT. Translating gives CSARDNGKLFF.

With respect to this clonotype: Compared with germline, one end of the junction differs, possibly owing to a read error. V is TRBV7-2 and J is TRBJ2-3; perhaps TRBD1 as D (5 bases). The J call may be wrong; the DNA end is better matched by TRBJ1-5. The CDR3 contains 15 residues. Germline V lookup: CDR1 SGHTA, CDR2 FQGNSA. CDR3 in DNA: TGCGCCAGCAGCTTTCGGTCGGGGGGGGGAGATACGCAGCATTTT. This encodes CASSFRSGGGDTQHF.

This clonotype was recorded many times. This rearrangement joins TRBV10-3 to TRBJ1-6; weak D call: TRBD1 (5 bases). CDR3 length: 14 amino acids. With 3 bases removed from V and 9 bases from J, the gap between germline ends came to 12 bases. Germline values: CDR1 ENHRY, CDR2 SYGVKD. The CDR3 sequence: CAISEGQGSSPLHF. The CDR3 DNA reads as TGTGCCATCAGTGAAGGGCAGGGAAGTTCACCCCTCCACTTT.

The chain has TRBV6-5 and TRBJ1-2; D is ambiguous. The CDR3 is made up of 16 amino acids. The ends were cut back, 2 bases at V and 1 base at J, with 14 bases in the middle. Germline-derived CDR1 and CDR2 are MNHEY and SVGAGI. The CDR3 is CASSYVAPILNYGYTF. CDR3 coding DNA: TGTGCCAGCAGTTACGTAGCCCCAATCCTTAACTATGGCTACACCTTC.

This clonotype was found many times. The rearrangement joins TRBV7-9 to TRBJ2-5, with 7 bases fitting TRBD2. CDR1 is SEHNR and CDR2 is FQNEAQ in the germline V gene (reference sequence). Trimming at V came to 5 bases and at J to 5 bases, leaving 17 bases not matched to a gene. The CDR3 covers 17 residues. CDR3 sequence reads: CASSPAKGGGVRETQYF. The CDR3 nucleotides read TGTGCCAGCAGCCCTGCTAAAGGTGGGGGGGTTCGTGAGACCCAGTACTTC.

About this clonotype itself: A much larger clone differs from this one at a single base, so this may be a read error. The CDR3 is CASSLYVSASGGGQTQYF. Written as DNA, the CDR3 is TGTGCCAGCAGCTTATATGTGTCGGCTAGCGGGGGGGGACAGACCCAGTACTTC. The chain has TRBV7-2 and TRBJ2-5; 12 bases are shared with TRBD2. Looked up from germline, CDR1 is SGHTA and CDR2 is FQGNSA. The V segment lost 2 bases and the J segment 6 bases; nucleotides outside the gene matches: 13. The CDR3 runs 18 residues.

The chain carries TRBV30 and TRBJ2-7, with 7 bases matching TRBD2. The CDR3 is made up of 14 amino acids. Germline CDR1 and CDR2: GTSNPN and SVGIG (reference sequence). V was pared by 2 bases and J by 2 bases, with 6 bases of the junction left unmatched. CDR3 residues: CAWSPSGPPYEQYF. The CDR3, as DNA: TGTGCCTGGAGTCCTAGCGGCCCTCCCTACGAGCAGTACTTC.

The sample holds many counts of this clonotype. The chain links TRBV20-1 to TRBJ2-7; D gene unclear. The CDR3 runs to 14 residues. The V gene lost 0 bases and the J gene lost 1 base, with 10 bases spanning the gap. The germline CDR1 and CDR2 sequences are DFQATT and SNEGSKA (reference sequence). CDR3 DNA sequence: TGCAGTGCTAGAGATGTACGTCGGTCCTACGAGCAGTACTTC. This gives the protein CSARDVRRSYEQYF.

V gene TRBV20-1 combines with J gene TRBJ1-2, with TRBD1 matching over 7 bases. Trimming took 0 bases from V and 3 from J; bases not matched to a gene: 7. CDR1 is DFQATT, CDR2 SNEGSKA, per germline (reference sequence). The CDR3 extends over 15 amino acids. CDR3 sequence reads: CSARDQKGGHYGYTF. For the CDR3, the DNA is TGCAGTGCTAGAGATCAAAAAGGGGGCCACTATGGCTACACCTTC.

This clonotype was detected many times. The CDR3 nucleotides read TGTGCCAGCAGCTTAGGGGATGTCGCAGGGGTGGAGACCCAGTACTTC. This encodes CASSLGDVAGVETQYF. The V call is TRBV7-2, the J call TRBJ2-5, with a tentative D call TRBD1 (6 bases). The CDR3 runs to 16 residues. Germline V CDR1 and CDR2: SGHTA, FQGNSA. V lost 1 base and J lost 5, with 17 bases in between.

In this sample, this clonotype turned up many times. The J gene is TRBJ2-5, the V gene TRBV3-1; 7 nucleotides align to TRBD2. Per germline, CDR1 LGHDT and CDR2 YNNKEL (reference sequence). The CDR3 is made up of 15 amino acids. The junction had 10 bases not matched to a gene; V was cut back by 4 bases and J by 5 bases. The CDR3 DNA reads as TGTGCCAGCAGCCCTGGGGCGGGACTAATGGAGACCCAGTACTTC. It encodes CASSPGAGLMETQYF.